This T cell receptor beta chain was profiled in a study of cytomegalovirus exposure and HLA in healthy donors. Overall study: The platform used for the 100 to 150 validation repertoires matched that of the approximately 640 first-cohort repertoires, a later analysis reported.

As for this clone: Its target is unknown.

Study outcomes and limitations: Reported results showed that the classifier diagnosed cytomegalovirus status with high specificity and sensitivity. Across donors, most TCRs were seen rarely, yet some public ones were widespread.

TCRdb's table, derived via immunoSEQ multiplex PCR, lists solely in-frame clones and lacks some. The repertoire has about 160,000 clones, approximately 96% of them found once; the top ten carry around 0.9%. The CDR3 length is 15 residues. The germline V gene has CDR1 SGHTA and CDR2 FQGNSA. With 2 bases clipped from V and 7 bases from J, the junction kept 5 bases outside the gene matches. Donors were drawn from the 120-subject validation cohort, separate from the approximately 670-subject first cohort. The sample comprised PBMCs. The sequence was collected from a young woman in good health and CMV-seronegative. The chain has TRBV7-2 and TRBJ1-6; TRBD1 matches at 7 bases. The CDR3: CASSLRGQQNSPLHF. CDR3 nucleotide sequence: TGTGCCAGCAGCTTAAGGGGGCAGCAAAATTCACCCCTCCACTTT. Full variable domain (remainder filled in from reference TRBV7-2 and TRBJ1-6): GAGVSQSPSNKVTEKGKDVELRCDPISGHTALYWYRQSLGQGLEFLIYFQGNSAPDKSGLPSDRFSAERTGGSVSTLTIQRTQQEDSAVYLCASSLRGQQNSPLHFGNGTRLTVT.